Listed below are T cell receptor beta chains from one sample, sequenced in a study of human T cells and chemical hapten exposure. TCRdb fed the RACE reads into MiXCR, producing one record per CDR3 protein. In the table there are 40,000 to 50,000 distinct CDR3 sequences, over 3.5% of which are singletons. The specimen was whole blood, collected in connection with sensitization to the hapten diphenylcyclopropenone (DPC). The receptors come from a man aged 50 to 60 with alopecia areata. Some clones in this sample may be carry-over from other donors' samples. CDR3s include the opening cysteine and the closing phenylalanine or tryptophan. D genes are given only for firm matches. Only part of the rows carry a size: once, few, many, or a class if the clone is expanded.

cdr3_length,d_call,clone_size,v_call,j_call,cdr3_nt,cdr3_aa
13,.,many,TRBV12-3/TRBV12-4,TRBJ1-6,TGTGCCAGCTCGGGGGGCGCATCCTCACCCCTCCACTTT,CASSGGASSPLHF
16,.,few,TRBV4-2,TRBJ2-1,TGTGCCAGCAGCCAAGAAAAGCGATTAGCCCACGATGAGCAGTTCTTC,CASSQEKRLAHDEQFF
11,.,many,TRBV12-3/TRBV12-4,TRBJ2-5,TGTGCCAGCAGGGGCGAGGAGACCCAGTACTTC,CASRGEETQYF
17,.,many,TRBV21-1,TRBJ2-7,TGTGCCAGCAGCGGACTAGCGGGAGGGCCGAATTCCTACGAGCAGTACTTC,CASSGLAGGPNSYEQYF
14,.,many,TRBV12-3/TRBV12-4,TRBJ1-6,TGTGCCAGCGGCCAGTTCTCCTATAATTCACCCCTCCACTTT,CASGQFSYNSPLHF
14,TRBD1,many,TRBV7-3,TRBJ2-7,TGTGCCAGCAGCCCCAGGACAGGGGGATTCGAGCAGTACTTC,CASSPRTGGFEQYF
15,TRBD1,.,TRBV2,TRBJ1-5,TGTGCCAGCAGCTTCAGGGGGCGTCTTAATCAGCCCCAGCATTTT,CASSFRGRLNQPQHF
17,TRBD1,many,TRBV4-1,TRBJ1-3,TGCGCCAGCAGCCCTCGGACAGGGCTTACTGTAGAAAACACCATATATTTT,CASSPRTGLTVENTIYF
20,TRBD2,many,TRBV19,TRBJ2-1,TGTGCCAGTAGTTTGCAGGGCACGGGACTAGCGGGAGGGATTATCTATGAGCAGTTCTTC,CASSLQGTGLAGGIIYEQFF
15,TRBD1,.,TRBV4-2,TRBJ2-3,TGTGCCAGCAGCCAAGGGGGACAGGGCACAGATACGCAGTATTTT,CASSQGGQGTDTQYF
15,.,many,TRBV10-3,TRBJ1-1,TGTGCCATCAGTGACCCCGGACAGCGGAACACTGAAGCTTTCTTT,CAISDPGQRNTEAFF
15,TRBD2,many,TRBV29-1,TRBJ2-3,TGCAGCGTTGAACCCCGGGAGGGCCCCACAGATACGCAGTATTTT,CSVEPREGPTDTQYF